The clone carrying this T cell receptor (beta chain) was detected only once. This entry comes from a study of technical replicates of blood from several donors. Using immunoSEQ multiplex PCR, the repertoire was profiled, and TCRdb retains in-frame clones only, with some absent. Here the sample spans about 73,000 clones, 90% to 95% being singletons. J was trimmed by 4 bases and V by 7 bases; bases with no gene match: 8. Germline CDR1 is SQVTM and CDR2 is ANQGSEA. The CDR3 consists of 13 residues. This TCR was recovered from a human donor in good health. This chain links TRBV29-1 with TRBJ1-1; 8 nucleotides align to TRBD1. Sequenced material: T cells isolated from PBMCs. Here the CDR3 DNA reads TGCAGCGCCCAGACAGGGGCTGGCACTGAAGCTTTCTTT. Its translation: CSAQTGAGTEAFF.